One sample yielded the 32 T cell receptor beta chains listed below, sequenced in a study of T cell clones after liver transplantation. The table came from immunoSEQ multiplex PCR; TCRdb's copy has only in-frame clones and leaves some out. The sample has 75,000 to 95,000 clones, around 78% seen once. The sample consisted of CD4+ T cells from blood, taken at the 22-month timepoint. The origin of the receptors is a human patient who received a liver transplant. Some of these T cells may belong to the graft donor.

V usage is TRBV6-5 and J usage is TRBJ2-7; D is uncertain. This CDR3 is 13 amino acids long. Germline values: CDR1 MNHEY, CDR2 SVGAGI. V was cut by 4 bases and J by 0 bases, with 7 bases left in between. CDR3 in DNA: TGTGCCAGCAGTTCCAGAAGCTCCTACGAGCAGTACTTC. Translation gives CASSSRSSYEQYF.

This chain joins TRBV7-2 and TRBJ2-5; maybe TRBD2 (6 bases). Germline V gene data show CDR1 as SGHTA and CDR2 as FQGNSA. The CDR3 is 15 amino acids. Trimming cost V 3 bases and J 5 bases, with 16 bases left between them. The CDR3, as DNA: TGTGCCAGCAGCTTTGGGCTAGCGTCGGGGGAGACCCAGTACTTC. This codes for CASSFGLASGETQYF.

This CDR3 is CASSITAPYEQYF. The DNA for the CDR3 is TGCGCCAGCAGCATTACAGCTCCCTACGAGCAGTACTTC. The chain uses TRBV5-1 and TRBJ2-7; no definite D call. Germline V gene lookup returns CDR1 SGHRS and CDR2 YFSETQ. The CDR3 is made up of 13 amino acids. V was clipped by 4 bases and J by 2 bases, with 10 bases between them.

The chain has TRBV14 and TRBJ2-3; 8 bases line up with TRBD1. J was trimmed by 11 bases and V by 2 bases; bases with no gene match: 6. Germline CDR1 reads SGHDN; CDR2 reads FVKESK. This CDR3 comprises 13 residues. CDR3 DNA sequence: TGTGCCAGCAGCCAATCCCCCGGGACAGGGCAGTATTTT. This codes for CASSQSPGTGQYF. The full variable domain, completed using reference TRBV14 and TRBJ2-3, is EAGVTQFPSHSVIEKGQTVTLRCDPISGHDNLYWYRRVMGKEIKFLLHFVKESKQDESGMPNNRFLAERTGGTYSTLKVQPAELEDSGVYFCASSQSPGTGQYFGPGTRLTVL.

This chain's CDR3 is CASTRLTGANVLTF. Written as DNA, the CDR3 is TGTGCCAGCACCCGATTGACTGGGGCCAACGTCCTGACTTTC. The rearrangement uses TRBV6-1 and TRBJ2-6; D is unclear. Trimming cost V 7 bases and J 2 bases, with 9 bases left between them. This CDR3 has 14 amino acids. Germline loops: CDR1 MNHNS, CDR2 SASEGT.

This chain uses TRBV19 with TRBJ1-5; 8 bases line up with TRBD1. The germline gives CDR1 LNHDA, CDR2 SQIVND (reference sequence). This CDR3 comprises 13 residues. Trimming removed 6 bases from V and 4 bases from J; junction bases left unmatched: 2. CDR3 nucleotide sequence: TGTGCCAGTAGATGGACAGGGAATCAGCCCCAGCATTTT. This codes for CASRWTGNQPQHF.

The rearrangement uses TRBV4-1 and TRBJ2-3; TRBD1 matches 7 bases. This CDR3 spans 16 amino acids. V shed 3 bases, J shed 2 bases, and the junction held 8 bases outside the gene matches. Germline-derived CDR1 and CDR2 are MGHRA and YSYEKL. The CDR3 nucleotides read TGCGCCAGCAGCCAGAGAGAAGGGGGCCACACAGATACGCAGTATTTT. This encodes CASSQREGGHTDTQYF.

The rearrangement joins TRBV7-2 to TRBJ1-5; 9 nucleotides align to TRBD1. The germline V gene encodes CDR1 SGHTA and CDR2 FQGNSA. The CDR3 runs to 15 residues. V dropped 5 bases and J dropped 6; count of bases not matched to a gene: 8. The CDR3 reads CASSLGQGKGQPQHF. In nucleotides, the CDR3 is TGTGCCAGCAGCCTGGGACAGGGTAAGGGTCAGCCCCAGCATTTT.

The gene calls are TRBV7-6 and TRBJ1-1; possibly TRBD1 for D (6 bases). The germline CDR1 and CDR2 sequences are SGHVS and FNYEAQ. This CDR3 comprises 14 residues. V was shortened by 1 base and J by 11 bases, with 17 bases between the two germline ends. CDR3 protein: CASSLGTGASGAFF. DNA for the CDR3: TGTGCCAGCAGCTTAGGGACGGGGGCCTCGGGCGCTTTCTTT.

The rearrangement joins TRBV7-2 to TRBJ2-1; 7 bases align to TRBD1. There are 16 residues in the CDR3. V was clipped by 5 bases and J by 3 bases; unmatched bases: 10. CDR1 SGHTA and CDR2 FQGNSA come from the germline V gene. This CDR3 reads CASSPSLTGFYNEQFF. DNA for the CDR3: TGTGCCAGCAGCCCCTCGTTGACAGGGTTCTACAATGAGCAGTTCTTC.

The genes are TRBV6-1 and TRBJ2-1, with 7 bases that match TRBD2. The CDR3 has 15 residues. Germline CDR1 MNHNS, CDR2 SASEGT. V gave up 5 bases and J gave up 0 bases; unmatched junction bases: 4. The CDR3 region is CASSWEGSSYNEQFF. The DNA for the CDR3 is TGTGCCAGCAGTTGGGAGGGGAGCTCCTACAATGAGCAGTTCTTC.

The CDR3 DNA reads as TGTGCCAGCCCGGGGGTAGACTATGGCTACACCTTC. This translates into CASPGVDYGYTF. The rearrangement uses TRBV9 and TRBJ1-2; tentative D call: TRBD1 (5 bases). Germline V lookup: CDR1 SGDLS, CDR2 YYNGEE. V lost 7 bases and J 3 bases, leaving 10 bases between the germline ends. This CDR3 is 12 amino acids long.

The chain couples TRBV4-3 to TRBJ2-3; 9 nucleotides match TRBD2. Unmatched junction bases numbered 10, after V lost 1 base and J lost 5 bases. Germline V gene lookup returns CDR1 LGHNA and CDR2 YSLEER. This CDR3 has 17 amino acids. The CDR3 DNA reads TGCGCCAGCAGCCAAGGGGCTCGCGGGGGGGCCGGAGATACGCAGTATTTT. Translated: CASSQGARGGAGDTQYF.

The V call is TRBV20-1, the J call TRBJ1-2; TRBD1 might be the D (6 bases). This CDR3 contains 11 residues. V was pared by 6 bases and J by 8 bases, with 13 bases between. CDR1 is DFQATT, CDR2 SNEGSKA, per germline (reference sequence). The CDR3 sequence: CSAPDSGGYTF. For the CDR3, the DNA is TGCAGTGCGCCGGACAGCGGCGGCTACACCTTC.

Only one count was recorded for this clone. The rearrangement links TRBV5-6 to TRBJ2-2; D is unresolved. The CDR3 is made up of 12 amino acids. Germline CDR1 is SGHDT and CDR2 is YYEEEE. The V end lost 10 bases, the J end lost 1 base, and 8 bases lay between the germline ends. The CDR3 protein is CASKQNTGELFF. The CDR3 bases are TGTGCCTCAAAACAGAACACCGGGGAGCTGTTTTTT.

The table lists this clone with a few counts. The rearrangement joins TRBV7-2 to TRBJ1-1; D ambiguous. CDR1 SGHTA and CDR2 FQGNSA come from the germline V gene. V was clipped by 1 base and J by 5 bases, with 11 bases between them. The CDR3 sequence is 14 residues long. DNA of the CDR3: TGTGCCAGCAGCTTAGGTGGGTTCTGGACTGAAGCTTTCTTT. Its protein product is CASSLGGFWTEAFF.

The CDR3 sequence: CAIRDETLAGVYEQYF. The CDR3 DNA sequence: TGTGCCATCAGGGACGAAACTCTAGCGGGGGTCTACGAGCAGTACTTC. The chain joins TRBV10-3 to TRBJ2-7; 10 nucleotides line up with TRBD2. The CDR3 consists of 16 residues. CDR1 and CDR2 from the germline V gene are ENHRY and SYGVKD. After removal of 6 bases from V and 3 bases from J, the junction contained 11 bases not matched to a gene.

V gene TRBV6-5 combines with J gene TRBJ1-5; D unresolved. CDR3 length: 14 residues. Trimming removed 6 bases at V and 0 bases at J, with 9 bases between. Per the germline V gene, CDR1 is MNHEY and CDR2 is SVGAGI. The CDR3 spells CASRDGDSNQPQHF. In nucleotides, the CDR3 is TGTGCCAGCAGGGACGGCGATAGCAATCAGCCCCAGCATTTT.

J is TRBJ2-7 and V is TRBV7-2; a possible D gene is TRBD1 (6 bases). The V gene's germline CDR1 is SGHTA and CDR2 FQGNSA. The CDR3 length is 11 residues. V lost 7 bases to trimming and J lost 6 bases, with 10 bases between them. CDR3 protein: CASTVGGEQYF. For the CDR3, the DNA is TGTGCCAGCACAGTAGGGGGCGAGCAGTACTTC.

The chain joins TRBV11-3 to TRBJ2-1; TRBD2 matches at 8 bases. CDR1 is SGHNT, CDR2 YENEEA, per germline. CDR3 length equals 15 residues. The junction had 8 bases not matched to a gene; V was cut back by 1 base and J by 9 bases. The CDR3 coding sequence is TGTGCCAGCAGCTTAGTGCGGGGGGCCGGTGGTGAGCAGTTCTTC. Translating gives CASSLVRGAGGEQFF.

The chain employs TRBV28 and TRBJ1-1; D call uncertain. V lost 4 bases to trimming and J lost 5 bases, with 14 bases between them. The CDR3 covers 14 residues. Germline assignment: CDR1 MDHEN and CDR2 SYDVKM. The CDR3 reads CASSWGGRRTEAFF. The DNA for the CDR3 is TGTGCCAGCAGTTGGGGAGGGCGTCGGACTGAAGCTTTCTTT.

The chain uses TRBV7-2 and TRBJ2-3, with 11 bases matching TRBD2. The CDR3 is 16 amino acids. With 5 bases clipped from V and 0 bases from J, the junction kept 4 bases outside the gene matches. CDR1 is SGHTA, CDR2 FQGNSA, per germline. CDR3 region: CASSPRLAGSTDTQYF. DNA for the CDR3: TGTGCCAGCAGCCCCAGACTAGCGGGAAGCACAGATACGCAGTATTTT.

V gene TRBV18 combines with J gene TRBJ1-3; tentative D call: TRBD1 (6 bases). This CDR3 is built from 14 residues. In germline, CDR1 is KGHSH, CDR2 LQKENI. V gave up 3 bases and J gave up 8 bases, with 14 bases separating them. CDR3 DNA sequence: TGTGCCAGCTCACCCCTGGGGGCGGCGGACACCATATATTTT. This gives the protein CASSPLGAADTIYF.

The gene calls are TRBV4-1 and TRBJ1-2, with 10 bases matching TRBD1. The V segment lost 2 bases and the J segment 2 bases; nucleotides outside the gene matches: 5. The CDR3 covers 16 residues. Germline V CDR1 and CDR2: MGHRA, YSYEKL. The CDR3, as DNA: TGCGCCAGCAGCCAACAACCGGGACAGGGGAACTATGGCTACACCTTC. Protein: CASSQQPGQGNYGYTF.

CDR3 residues: CASSLRGGGNQPQHF. The CDR3 DNA follows: TGTGCCAGCAGCTTGAGAGGAGGGGGCAATCAGCCCCAGCATTTT. J is TRBJ1-5 and V is TRBV5-5; D possibly corresponds to TRBD1 (5 bases). Germline V lookup: CDR1 SGHKS, CDR2 YYEKEE (reference sequence). With 1 base removed from V and 2 bases from J, the gap between germline ends came to 10 bases. This CDR3 region has 15 residues. The complete variable domain, with remaining parts taken from reference TRBV5-5 and TRBJ1-5, reads DAGVTQSPTHLIKTRGQQVTLRCSPISGHKSVSWYQQVLGQGPQFIFQYYEKEERGRGNFPDRFSARQFPNYSSELNVNALLLGDSALYLCASSLRGGGNQPQHFGDGTRLSIL.

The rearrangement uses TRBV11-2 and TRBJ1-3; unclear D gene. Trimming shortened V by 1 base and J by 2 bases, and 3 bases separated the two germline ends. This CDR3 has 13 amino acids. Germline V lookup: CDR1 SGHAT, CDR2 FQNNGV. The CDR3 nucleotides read TGTGCCAGCAGCTTAGGACCTGGAAACACCATATATTTT. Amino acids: CASSLGPGNTIYF.

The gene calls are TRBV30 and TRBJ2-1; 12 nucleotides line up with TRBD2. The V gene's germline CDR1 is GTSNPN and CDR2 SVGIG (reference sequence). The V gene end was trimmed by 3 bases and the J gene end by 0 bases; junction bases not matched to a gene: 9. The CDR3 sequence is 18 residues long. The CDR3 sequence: CAWRGGLAGGSSYNEQFF. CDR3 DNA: TGTGCCTGGAGAGGGGGGCTAGCGGGAGGGAGCTCCTACAATGAGCAGTTCTTC. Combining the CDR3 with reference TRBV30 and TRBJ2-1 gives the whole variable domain SQTIHQWPATLVQPVGSPLSLECTVEGTSNPNLYWYRQAAGRGLQLLFYSVGIGQISSEVPQNLSASRPQDRQFILSSKKLLLSDSGFYLCAWRGGLAGGSSYNEQFFGPGTRLTVL.

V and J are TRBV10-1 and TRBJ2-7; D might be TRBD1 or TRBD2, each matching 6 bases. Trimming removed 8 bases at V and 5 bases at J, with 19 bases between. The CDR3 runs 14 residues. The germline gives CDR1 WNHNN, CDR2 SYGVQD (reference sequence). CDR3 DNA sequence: TGCGCCAGCGGAGAAAGGGGGGCTCGGAACGAGCAGTACTTC. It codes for CASGERGARNEQYF.

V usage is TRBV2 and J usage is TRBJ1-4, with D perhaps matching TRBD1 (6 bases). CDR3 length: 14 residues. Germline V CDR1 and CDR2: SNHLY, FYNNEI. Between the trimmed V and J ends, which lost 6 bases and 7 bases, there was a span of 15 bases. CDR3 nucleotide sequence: TGTGCCAGCAGCGAACAGGGAAAGTCTGAAAAACTGTTTTTT. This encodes CASSEQGKSEKLFF.

The CDR3 DNA sequence: TGTGCCAGCAGCTGGGGGAGTCAGCCCCAGCATTTT. Translated: CASSWGSQPQHF. The chain employs TRBV5-8 and TRBJ1-5, with D perhaps TRBD1 (5 bases). V was shortened by 3 bases and J by 6 bases, with 7 bases between the two germline ends. The CDR3 runs to 12 residues. CDR1 is SGHTS, CDR2 YDEGEE, per germline.

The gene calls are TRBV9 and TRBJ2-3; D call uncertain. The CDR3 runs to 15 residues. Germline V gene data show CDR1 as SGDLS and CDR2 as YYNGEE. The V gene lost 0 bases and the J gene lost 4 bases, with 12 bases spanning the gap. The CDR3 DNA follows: TGTGCCAGCAGCGTAGCTCAGATGAACGCAGATACGCAGTATTTT. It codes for CASSVAQMNADTQYF.

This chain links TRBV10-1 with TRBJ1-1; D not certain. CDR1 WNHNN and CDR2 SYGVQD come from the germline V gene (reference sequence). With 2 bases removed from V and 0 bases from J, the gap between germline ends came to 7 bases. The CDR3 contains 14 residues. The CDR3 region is CASSEVEMNTEAFF. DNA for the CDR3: TGCGCCAGCAGTGAGGTGGAGATGAACACTGAAGCTTTCTTT.